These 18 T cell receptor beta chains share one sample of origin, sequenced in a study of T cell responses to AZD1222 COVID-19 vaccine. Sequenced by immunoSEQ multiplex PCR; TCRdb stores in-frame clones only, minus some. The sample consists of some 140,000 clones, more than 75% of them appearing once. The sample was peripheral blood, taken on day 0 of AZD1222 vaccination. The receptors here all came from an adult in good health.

CDR3 residues: CASSAPGTGELFF. CDR3 nucleotides: TGTGCCAGCAGCGCCCCGGGAACCGGGGAGCTGTTTTTT. This chain joins TRBV7-3 and TRBJ2-2; D may be TRBD2 (5 bases). The V and J ends lost 5 bases and 5 bases respectively, with 9 bases between them. Germline values: CDR1 SGHTA, CDR2 FQGTGA. There are 13 residues in the CDR3.

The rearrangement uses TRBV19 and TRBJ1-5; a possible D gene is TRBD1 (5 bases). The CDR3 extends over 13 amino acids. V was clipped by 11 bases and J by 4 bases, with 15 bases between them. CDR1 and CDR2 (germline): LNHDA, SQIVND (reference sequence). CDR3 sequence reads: CAGSETANQPQHF. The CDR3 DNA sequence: TGTGCCGGGTCCGAGACAGCTAATCAGCCCCAGCATTTT.

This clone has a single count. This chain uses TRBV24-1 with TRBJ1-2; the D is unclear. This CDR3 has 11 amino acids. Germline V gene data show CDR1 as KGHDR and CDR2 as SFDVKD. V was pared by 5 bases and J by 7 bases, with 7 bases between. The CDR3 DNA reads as TGTGCCACCAGTGGGAGACTTGGCTACACCTTC. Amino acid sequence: CATSGRLGYTF.

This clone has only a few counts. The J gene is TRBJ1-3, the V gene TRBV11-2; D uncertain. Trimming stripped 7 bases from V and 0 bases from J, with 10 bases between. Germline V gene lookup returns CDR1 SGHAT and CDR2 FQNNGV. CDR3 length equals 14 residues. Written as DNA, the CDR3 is TGTGCCAGCACGGAGGGAAGCTCTGGAAACACCATATATTTT. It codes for CASTEGSSGNTIYF.

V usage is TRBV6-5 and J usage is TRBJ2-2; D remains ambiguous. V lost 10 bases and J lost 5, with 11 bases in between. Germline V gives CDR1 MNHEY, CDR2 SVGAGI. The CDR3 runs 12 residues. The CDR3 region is CATGTETGELFF. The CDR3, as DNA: TGTGCCACCGGCACAGAGACCGGGGAGCTGTTTTTT.

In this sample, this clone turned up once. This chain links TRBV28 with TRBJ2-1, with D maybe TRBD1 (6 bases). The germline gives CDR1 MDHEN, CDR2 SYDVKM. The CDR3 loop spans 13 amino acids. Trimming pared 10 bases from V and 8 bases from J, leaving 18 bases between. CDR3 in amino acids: CATTGTPTDEQFF. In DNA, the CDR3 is TGTGCCACAACCGGGACACCCACGGATGAGCAGTTCTTC.

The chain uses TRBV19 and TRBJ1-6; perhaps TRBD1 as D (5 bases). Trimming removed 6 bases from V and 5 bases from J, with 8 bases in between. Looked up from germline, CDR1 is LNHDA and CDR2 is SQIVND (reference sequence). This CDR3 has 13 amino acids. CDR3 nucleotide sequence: TGTGCCAGTAGGGACATCAATAATTCACCCCTCCACTTT. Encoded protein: CASRDINNSPLHF. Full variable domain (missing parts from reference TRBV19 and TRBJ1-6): DGGITQSPKYLFRKEGQNVTLSCEQNLNHDAMYWYRQDPGQGLRLIYYSQIVNDFQKGDIAEGYSVSREKKESFPLTVTSAQKNPTAFYLCASRDINNSPLHFGNGTRLTVT.

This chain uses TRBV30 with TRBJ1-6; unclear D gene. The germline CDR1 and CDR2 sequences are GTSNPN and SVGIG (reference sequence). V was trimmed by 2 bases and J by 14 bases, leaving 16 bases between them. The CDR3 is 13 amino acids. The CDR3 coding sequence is TGTGCCTGGAGTATGGCAGCCCTGGGAGCCCTCCACTTT. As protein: CAWSMAALGALHF.

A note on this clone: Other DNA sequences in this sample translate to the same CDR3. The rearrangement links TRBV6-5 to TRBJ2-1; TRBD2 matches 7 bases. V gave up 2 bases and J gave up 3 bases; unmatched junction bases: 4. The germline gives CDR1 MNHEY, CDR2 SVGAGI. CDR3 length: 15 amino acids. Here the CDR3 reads CASSYGLAGYNEQFF. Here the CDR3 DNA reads TGTGCCAGCAGTTACGGGTTAGCGGGCTACAATGAGCAGTTCTTC.

The CDR3 spells CASSEARRAYGYTF. CDR3 DNA sequence: TGTGCCAGCAGTGAAGCGCGTAGGGCGTATGGCTACACCTTC. The chain combines TRBV6-1 with TRBJ1-2; D is undetermined. The V and J ends lost 0 bases and 5 bases respectively, with 10 bases between them. CDR1 is MNHNS, CDR2 SASEGT, per germline. The length of the CDR3 is 14 residues.

The CDR3 region is CASSLWRGLNTGELFF. DNA of the CDR3: TGTGCCAGCAGTTTATGGAGGGGGCTGAACACCGGGGAGCTGTTTTTT. The rearrangement joins TRBV28 to TRBJ2-2; 7 bases are shared with TRBD1. The CDR3 runs 16 residues. In germline, CDR1 is MDHEN, CDR2 SYDVKM. J lost 1 base, V lost 0 bases, and 2 bases had no gene match.

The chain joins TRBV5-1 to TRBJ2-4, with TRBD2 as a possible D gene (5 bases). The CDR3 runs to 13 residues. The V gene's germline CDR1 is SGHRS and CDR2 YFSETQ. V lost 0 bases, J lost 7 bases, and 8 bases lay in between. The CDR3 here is CASSLVRGNIQYF. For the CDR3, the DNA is TGCGCCAGCAGCTTGGTCAGAGGGAACATTCAGTACTTC.

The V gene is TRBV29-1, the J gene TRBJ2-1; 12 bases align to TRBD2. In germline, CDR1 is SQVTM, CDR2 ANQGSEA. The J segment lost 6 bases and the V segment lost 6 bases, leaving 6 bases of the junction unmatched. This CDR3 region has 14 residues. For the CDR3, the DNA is TGCAGCGTCGGGGGACTAGCGGGTCTCAATGAGCAGTTCTTC. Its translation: CSVGGLAGLNEQFF.

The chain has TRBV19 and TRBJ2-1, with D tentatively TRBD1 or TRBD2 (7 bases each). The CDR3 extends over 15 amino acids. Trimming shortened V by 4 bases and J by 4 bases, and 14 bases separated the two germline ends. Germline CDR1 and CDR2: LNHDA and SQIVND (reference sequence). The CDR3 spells CASSTQGGGYNEQFF. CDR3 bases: TGTGCCAGTAGTACGCAGGGGGGAGGGTACAATGAGCAGTTCTTC. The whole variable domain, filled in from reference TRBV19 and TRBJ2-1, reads DGGITQSPKYLFRKEGQNVTLSCEQNLNHDAMYWYRQDPGQGLRLIYYSQIVNDFQKGDIAEGYSVSREKKESFPLTVTSAQKNPTAFYLCASSTQGGGYNEQFFGPGTRLTVL.

Written as DNA, the CDR3 is TGTGCCAGCACCCCTAGCGGGAGGGGGGGCTCATACAATGAGCAGTTCTTC. Amino acid sequence: CASTPSGRGGSYNEQFF. This chain links TRBV7-9 with TRBJ2-1; 12 bases line up with TRBD2. V dropped 7 bases and J dropped 4; count of bases not matched to a gene: 11. CDR3 size: 17 residues. The germline CDR1 and CDR2 sequences are SEHNR and FQNEAQ (reference sequence).

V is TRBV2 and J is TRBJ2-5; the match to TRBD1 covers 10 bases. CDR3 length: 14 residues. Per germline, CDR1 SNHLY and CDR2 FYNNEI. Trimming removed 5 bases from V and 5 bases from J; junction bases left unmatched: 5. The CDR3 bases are TGTGCCAGCAGTTACGGGACAGGGGTTGAGACCCAGTACTTC. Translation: CASSYGTGVETQYF.

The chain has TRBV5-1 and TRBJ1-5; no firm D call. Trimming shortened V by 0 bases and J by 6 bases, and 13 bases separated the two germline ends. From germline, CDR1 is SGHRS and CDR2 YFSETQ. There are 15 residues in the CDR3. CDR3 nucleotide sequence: TGCGCCAGCAGCTTGGTAGGGAGGGAAGGTCAGCCCCAGCATTTT. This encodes CASSLVGREGQPQHF.

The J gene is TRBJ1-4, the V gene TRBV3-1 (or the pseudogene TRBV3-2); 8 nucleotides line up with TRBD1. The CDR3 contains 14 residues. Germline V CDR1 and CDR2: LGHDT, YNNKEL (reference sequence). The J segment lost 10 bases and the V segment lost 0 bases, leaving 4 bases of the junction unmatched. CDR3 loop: CASSQERQGRKLFF. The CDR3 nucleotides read TGTGCCAGCAGCCAAGAGCGACAGGGGCGAAAACTGTTTTTT.